These 4 T cell receptor beta chains share one sample of origin, sequenced in a study of response to subunit inactivated influenza vaccine. Using its own MiXCR run on the RT-PCR reads, TCRdb lists one record per CDR3 protein. The table records around 850,000 distinct CDR3 sequences, around a sixth of them present only once. The sequenced sample was PBMCs from blood, obtained about 5 days after vaccination. The receptors derive from a man aged 45-65 years who received an inactivated influenza vaccine.

This clonotype was seen only a few times. The genes are TRBV6-2 or TRBV6-3 and TRBJ2-5, with D unresolved. The CDR3 has 13 amino acids. From germline, CDR1 is MNHEY and CDR2 SVGEGT. Trimming stripped 4 bases from V and 5 bases from J, with 11 bases between. CDR3 DNA: TGTGCCAGCAGTTTTGACGGGTTTGAGACCCAGTACTTC. This codes for CASSFDGFETQYF.

Only a few counts were recorded for this clonotype. The chain joins TRBV7-3 to TRBJ2-3; 8 bases map to TRBD2. The germline V gene encodes CDR1 SGHTA and CDR2 FQGTGA. V lost 4 bases to trimming and J lost 5 bases; unmatched junction nucleotides: 2. The CDR3 sequence is 13 residues long. The CDR3 sequence: CASSSSGRDTQYF. The CDR3 nucleotides read TGTGCCAGCAGCTCCAGCGGGAGAGATACGCAGTATTTT. Filled out from reference TRBV7-3 and TRBJ2-3, the complete variable domain reads GAGVSQTPSNKVTEKGKYVELRCDPISGHTALYWYRQSLGQGPEFLIYFQGTGAADDSGLPNDRFFAVRPEGSVSTLKIQRTERGDSAVYLCASSSSGRDTQYFGPGTRLTVL.

The chain has TRBV7-3 and TRBJ2-1; a possible D gene is TRBD2 (6 bases). The germline V gene has CDR1 SGHTA and CDR2 FQGTGA. V gave up 4 bases and J gave up 9 bases, with 19 bases separating them. CDR3 length equals 15 residues. The CDR3 DNA reads as TGTGCCAGCAGCTCCGGGGCGGGGATCTTAACTGAGCAGTTCTTC. Protein: CASSSGAGILTEQFF.

This sequence joins TRBV6-2 or TRBV6-3 and TRBJ2-5; the D is unclear. The ends were cut back, 2 bases at V and 1 base at J, with 11 bases in the middle. Germline values: CDR1 MNHEY, CDR2 SVGEGT. The CDR3 runs to 15 residues. Here the CDR3 reads CASSYKTYFQETQYF. CDR3 sequence (DNA): TGTGCCAGCAGTTACAAGACCTATTTCCAAGAGACCCAGTACTTC.